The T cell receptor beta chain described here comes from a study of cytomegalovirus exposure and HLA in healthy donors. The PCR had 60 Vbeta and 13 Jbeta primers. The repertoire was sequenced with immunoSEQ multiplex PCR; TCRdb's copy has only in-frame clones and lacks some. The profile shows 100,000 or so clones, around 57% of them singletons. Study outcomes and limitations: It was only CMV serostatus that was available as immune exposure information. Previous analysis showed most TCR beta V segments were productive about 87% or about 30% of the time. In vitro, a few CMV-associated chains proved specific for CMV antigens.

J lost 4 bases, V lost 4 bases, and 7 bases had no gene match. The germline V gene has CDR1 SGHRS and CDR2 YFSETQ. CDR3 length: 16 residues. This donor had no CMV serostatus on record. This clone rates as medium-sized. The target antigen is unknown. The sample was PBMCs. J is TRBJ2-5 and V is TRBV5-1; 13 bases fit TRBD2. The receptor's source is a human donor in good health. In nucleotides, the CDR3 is TGCGCCAGCAGCGCCGGACTAGCGGGAGTTATAGAGACCCAGTACTTC. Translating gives CASSAGLAGVIETQYF.